One sample yielded the 7 T cell receptor beta chains listed below, sequenced in a study of T-cell reconstitution after alpha-beta-depleted transplantation in children. TCRbeta library preparation incorporated unique molecular identifiers. TCRdb recomputed calls from the PCR reads with MiXCR, one row per CDR3 protein. Seen here are approximately 800,000 distinct CDR3 sequences, roughly 15% observed once, and the top ten hold around 5%. The sequenced sample was PBMCs, mostly from graft donor cells, obtained 360 days after TCRalphabeta/CD19-depleted stem cell transplant. Receptors originate from a male patient younger than 18 who had a stem cell transplant for acute lymphoblastic leukemia, so the T cells may come from the graft donor.

The chain employs TRBV7-2 and TRBJ2-1, with D possibly TRBD2 on 6 matching bases. This CDR3 is built from 17 residues. Germline lookup yields CDR1 SGHTA and CDR2 FQGNSA. V shed 1 base and J shed 6 bases, with 19 bases lying between them. The CDR3 region has the DNA TGTGCCAGCAGCTTAGGGGGGGTCCCGGGACGCCTCAATGAGCAGTTCTTC. Its protein is CASSLGGVPGRLNEQFF.

This clonotype was observed a handful of times. This chain links TRBV20-1 with TRBJ2-7; D is unclear. This CDR3 has 15 residues. CDR1 is DFQATT and CDR2 is SNEGSKA in the germline V gene (reference sequence). The V end was cut by 4 bases, the J end by 5 bases, with 21 bases between. The CDR3 nucleotides read TGCAGTGCTAAACTTACTCCGCAGGCGGTCGACGAGCAGTACTTC. Amino acid sequence: CSAKLTPQAVDEQYF.

The chain links TRBV28 to TRBJ2-3; TRBD1 aligns across 7 bases. Per the germline V gene, CDR1 is MDHEN and CDR2 is SYDVKM. The junction had 4 bases not matched to a gene; V was cut back by 8 bases and J by 5 bases. The CDR3 spans 12 residues. In DNA form, the CDR3 reads TGTGCCAGCGCCGACAGGGTAGATACGCAGTATTTT. Encoded protein: CASADRVDTQYF. Full variable domain (outside the CDR3, taken from reference TRBV28 and TRBJ2-3): DVKVTQSSRYLVKRTGEKVFLECVQDMDHENMFWYRQDPGLGLRLIYFSYDVKMKEKGDIPEGYSVSREKKERFSLILESASTNQTSMYLCASADRVDTQYFGPGTRLTVL.

The table lists this clonotype with a count of one. The rearrangement joins TRBV6-2 or TRBV6-3 to TRBJ2-3; tentatively, D is TRBD1 (5 bases). The V and J ends lost 0 bases and 6 bases respectively, with 16 bases between them. This CDR3 is 16 amino acids long. The V gene's germline CDR1 is MNHEY and CDR2 SVGEGT. CDR3 sequence reads: CASSYSGVGPLDTQYF. CDR3 DNA sequence: TGTGCCAGCAGTTACTCCGGAGTGGGGCCCTTGGATACGCAGTATTTT.

This clonotype was recorded a few times. This chain links TRBV7-9 with TRBJ2-7; possible D gene TRBD1, 5 bases. There are 16 residues in the CDR3. In germline, CDR1 is SEHNR, CDR2 FQNEAQ (reference sequence). V lost 2 bases, J lost 4 bases, and 18 bases lay in between. CDR3 sequence: CASSLTTGPLGYEQYF. CDR3 coding DNA: TGTGCCAGCAGCTTAACAACAGGCCCTTTAGGGTACGAGCAGTACTTC.

This clonotype showed up just a few times. The V call is TRBV3-1, the J call TRBJ2-2; tentative D call: TRBD2 (6 bases). The germline V and J ends were trimmed by 5 bases and 3 bases, with 19 bases remaining between them. The CDR3 is 17 amino acids. The germline gives CDR1 LGHDT, CDR2 YNNKEL (reference sequence). The CDR3 sequence is CASSKGRGKRDTGELFF. The CDR3 nucleotides read TGTGCCAGCAGCAAGGGCCGGGGGAAGAGAGACACCGGGGAGCTGTTTTTT.

This clonotype was observed a few times. CDR3 region: CAMGRMNTEAFF. The CDR3 nucleotides are TGTGCCATGGGACGGATGAACACTGAAGCTTTCTTT. This chain links TRBV7-9 with TRBJ1-1; D might be TRBD1 (5 bases). Trimming cost V 10 bases and J 0 bases, with 9 bases left between them. This CDR3 contains 12 residues. Germline values: CDR1 SEHNR, CDR2 FQNEAQ (reference sequence).